Each of the 15 T cell receptor beta chains below was sequenced from the same sample in a study of T cells in Graves' hyperthyroidism and ophthalmopathy. Amplification of TCR beta CDR3 regions used RNA as the template. Primed by the HTBI set, a first-round RT-PCR was run on the TCR CDR3. TCRdb recomputed calls from the multiplex PCR reads with MiXCR, one row per CDR3 protein. The data hold about 400,000 distinct CDR3 sequences, with under 15% observed a single time. Material: blood. These receptors all stem from a young woman with Graves' hyperthyroidism.

A few counts support this clonotype. The chain is built from TRBV30 and TRBJ1-2; a possible D gene is TRBD1 (5 bases). The V and J ends lost 0 bases and 3 bases respectively, with 11 bases between them. The CDR3 contains 14 residues. Germline V gives CDR1 GTSNPN, CDR2 SVGIG (reference sequence). The DNA of the CDR3 is TGTGCCTGGAGTGTACAAGGGGCCCACTATGGCTACACCTTC. Residues: CAWSVQGAHYGYTF.

This clonotype was counted many times. The chain couples TRBV7-3 to TRBJ2-3; TRBD2 is a possible D gene (6 bases). The CDR3 consists of 17 residues. The V gene's germline CDR1 is SGHTA and CDR2 FQGTGA. V was shortened by 8 bases and J by 2 bases, with 23 bases between the two germline ends. CDR3 nucleotide sequence: TGTGCCAGCGGGGGAGGAGGGGTCACTAAGAACACAGATACGCAGTATTTT. Translation gives CASGGGGVTKNTDTQYF.

This clonotype was seen many times. The CDR3: CSARPRQRSLNTEAFF. The CDR3 DNA reads as TGCAGTGCTAGACCTAGACAGAGAAGCTTGAACACTGAAGCTTTCTTT. The chain employs TRBV20-1 and TRBJ1-1, with a tentative D call TRBD1 (5 bases). The V gene's germline CDR1 is DFQATT and CDR2 SNEGSKA (reference sequence). The CDR3 contains 16 residues. The V gene lost 2 bases and the J gene lost 0 bases, with 16 bases spanning the gap.

This clonotype was picked up many times. The chain joins TRBV3-1 to TRBJ1-1, with D possibly matching TRBD1 (5 bases). Per the germline V gene, CDR1 is LGHDT and CDR2 is YNNKEL (reference sequence). The CDR3 has 14 amino acids. Trimming left V 1 base short and J 6 bases short, with 12 bases between. The CDR3 loop is CASSQGQGRAEAFF. CDR3 bases: TGTGCCAGCAGCCAAGGGCAGGGCCGAGCTGAAGCTTTCTTT.

This clonotype has a handful of counts. This may come from a read error, since a much larger clone is one base off. The gene calls are TRBV3-1 and TRBJ2-5; the D gene is possibly TRBD2 (6 bases). CDR1 LGHDT and CDR2 YNNKEL come from the germline V gene (reference sequence). This CDR3 contains 14 residues. CDR3: CACSQASTTRAQYF. CDR3 bases: TGTGCCTGCAGTCAAGCATCCACGACTAGGGCCCAGTACTTC.

Ten or more counts support this clonotype. This CDR3 is CASSGNQTSGANVLTF. The CDR3, as DNA: TGTGCCAGCAGCGGCAATCAGACGTCTGGGGCCAACGTCCTGACTTTC. J is TRBJ2-6 and V is TRBV9; D not resolved. The CDR3 is 16 residues long. The germline V and J ends were trimmed by 3 bases and 1 base, with 11 bases remaining between them. CDR1 is SGDLS and CDR2 is YYNGEE in the germline V gene.

This clonotype has ten or more counts. The gene calls are TRBV7-8 and TRBJ2-2, with D unresolved. The CDR3 contains 13 residues. Germline V gives CDR1 SGHVS, CDR2 FQNEAQ. Trimming removed 5 bases at V and 7 bases at J, with 11 bases between. CDR3 sequence: CASSKLSVGELFF. CDR3 sequence (DNA): TGTGCCAGCAGCAAACTTAGTGTCGGGGAGCTGTTTTTT.

The V gene is TRBV7-3, the J gene TRBJ2-1, with TRBD1 identical over 8 bases. This CDR3 spans 13 amino acids. V dropped 4 bases and J dropped 6; count of bases not matched to a gene: 2. The V gene's germline CDR1 is SGHTA and CDR2 FQGTGA. The CDR3 sequence: CASSWTGSNEQFF. The DNA for the CDR3 is TGTGCCAGCAGCTGGACAGGGTCCAATGAGCAGTTCTTC.

This clonotype was seen ten or more times. V and J are TRBV7-9 and TRBJ2-1; 7 nucleotides line up with TRBD1. Germline loops: CDR1 SEHNR, CDR2 FQNEAQ (reference sequence). CDR3 length: 17 residues. V shed 3 bases and J 6 bases; nucleotides not matched to a gene: 14. DNA for the CDR3: TGTGCCAGCAGCTTCCAGAGGTCGCCCAGGGGGAGCAATGAGCAGTTCTTC. Its protein is CASSFQRSPRGSNEQFF.

This clonotype was counted only a few times. V usage is TRBV12-5 and J usage is TRBJ2-2; no clear D. Germline CDR1 reads LGHNT; CDR2 reads FRNRAP. The CDR3 is 13 residues long. V dropped 1 base and J dropped 1 base, with 1 base sitting between them. The CDR3 is CASGLENTGELFF. CDR3 in DNA: TGTGCTAGTGGTTTGGAGAACACCGGGGAGCTGTTTTTT.

This clonotype was observed at least ten times. The DNA for the CDR3 is TGTGCCAGCAGCGTAAGCCCCACCTACGAGCAGTACTTC. It encodes CASSVSPTYEQYF. J is TRBJ2-7 and V is TRBV9; D remains ambiguous. Germline-derived CDR1 and CDR2 are SGDLS and YYNGEE. CDR3 length: 13 amino acids. Deletions cut 1 base from V and 2 bases from J, with 7 bases between.

There are a few counts of this clonotype. Written as DNA, the CDR3 is TGCGCCAGCAGCCAAGATGGGAGCAGAAAGGGGGCCCCTCCCGACAACACTGAAGCTTTCTTT. Residues: CASSQDGSRKGAPPDNTEAFF. This rearrangement joins TRBV4-1 to TRBJ1-1; 7 nucleotides line up with TRBD1. CDR1 is MGHRA and CDR2 is YSYEKL in the germline V gene. V dropped 0 bases and J dropped 2; count of bases not matched to a gene: 21. The CDR3 spans 21 residues.

The chain carries TRBV5-1 and TRBJ2-7; TRBD2 matches at 8 bases. Germline assignment: CDR1 SGHRS and CDR2 YFSETQ. The CDR3 runs to 15 residues. The trim removed 5 bases at V and 0 bases at J, leaving 7 bases unmatched. CDR3 sequence: CASRYGGGSSYEQYF. CDR3 DNA sequence: TGCGCCAGCAGATACGGGGGGGGAAGCTCCTACGAGCAGTACTTC.

This clonotype was counted at least ten times. The chain employs TRBV20-1 and TRBJ2-7, with D maybe TRBD2 (6 bases). Per the germline V gene, CDR1 is DFQATT and CDR2 is SNEGSKA (reference sequence). This CDR3 is 13 amino acids long. Trimming took off 6 bases at V and 4 bases at J, with 16 bases between the two ends. DNA for the CDR3: TGCAGTGCCCCCGTCCCGGGACTGTACGAGCAGTACTTC. As protein: CSAPVPGLYEQYF.

This clonotype has ten or more counts. This sequence joins TRBV3-1 and TRBJ2-3; D gene unclear. CDR3 size: 15 residues. The germline V gene has CDR1 LGHDT and CDR2 YNNKEL (reference sequence). V was cut by 1 base and J by 0 bases, with 8 bases left in between. CDR3 amino acids: CASSQVPSSTDTQYF. In DNA, the CDR3 is TGTGCCAGCAGCCAAGTACCCAGTAGCACAGATACGCAGTATTTT.